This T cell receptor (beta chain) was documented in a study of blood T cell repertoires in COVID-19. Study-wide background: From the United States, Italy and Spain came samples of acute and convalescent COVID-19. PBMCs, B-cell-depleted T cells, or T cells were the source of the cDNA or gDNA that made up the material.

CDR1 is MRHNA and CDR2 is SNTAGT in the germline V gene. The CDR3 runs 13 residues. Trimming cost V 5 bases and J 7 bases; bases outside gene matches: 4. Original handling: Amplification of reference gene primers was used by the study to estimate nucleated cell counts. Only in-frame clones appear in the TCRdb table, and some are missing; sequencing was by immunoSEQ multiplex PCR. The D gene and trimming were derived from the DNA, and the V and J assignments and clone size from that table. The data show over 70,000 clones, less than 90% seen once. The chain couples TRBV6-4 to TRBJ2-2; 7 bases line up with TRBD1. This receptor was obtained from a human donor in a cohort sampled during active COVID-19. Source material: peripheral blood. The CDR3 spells CASSQGVDGELFF. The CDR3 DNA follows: TGTGCCAGCAGTCAGGGGGTGGACGGGGAGCTGTTTTTT.